Following are 22 T cell receptor beta chains from one sample sequenced in a study of beta chain features in type 1 diabetes (dated by TCRdb to the late 2010s). Findings and caveats that apply to the study as a whole: Type 1 diabetes patients showed a moderate but significant shortening of TCRB CDR3 length in all four CD4+ subsets.

For these TCRs, the target antigens are not known. Libraries were made using the immunoSEQ multiplex PCR assay. The entire amount of isolated RNA was reverse transcribed using the High Capacity cDNA Reverse Transcription Kit, so the sequenced TCRB transcripts were expressed ones. TCRdb stores this immuneACCESS table with in-frame sequences only. Part of the clones is absent; in the studies checked, under half of the shortfall reflects unresolved V genes, and no reason is known for the rest. Present in this sample are around 70,000 clones, approximately 50% of which were seen just once. The top ten clonotypes cover about 0.7% of the sample. Sequencing was performed on central memory CD4+ T cells from blood. The receptors come from a young man with type 1 diabetes.

This clone was recorded many times. This chain connects TRBV10-3 to TRBJ2-1; TRBD2 might be the D (7 bases). This CDR3 region has 18 residues. Germline CDR1 is ENHRY and CDR2 is SYGVKD. V dropped 3 bases and J dropped 0 bases, with 18 bases sitting between them. CDR3 nucleotide sequence: TGTGCCATCAGTGAATCGAAGGGGGGGCTGAGCTCCTACAATGAGCAGTTCTTC. Encoded protein: CAISESKGGLSSYNEQFF.

The J gene is TRBJ1-5, the V gene TRBV10-3; no clear D gene. Per the germline V gene, CDR1 is ENHRY and CDR2 is SYGVKD. CDR3 length: 17 amino acids. V was trimmed by 0 bases and J by 6 bases, leaving 18 bases between them. The CDR3 here is CAISESKPGSLGQPQHF. The CDR3 bases are TGTGCCATCAGTGAGTCGAAGCCGGGATCCCTGGGTCAGCCCCAGCATTTT.

This clone was observed a handful of times. The same CDR3 can be traced to other DNA sequences in this sample. V and J are TRBV6-1 and TRBJ1-1; D possibly corresponds to TRBD1 (6 bases). The CDR3 is made up of 14 amino acids. Germline V lookup: CDR1 MNHNS, CDR2 SASEGT. V was clipped by 6 bases and J by 5 bases, with 16 bases between them. CDR3 in amino acids: CASRETGRRTEAFF. CDR3 bases: TGTGCCAGCAGGGAGACAGGACGGAGGACTGAAGCTTTCTTT.

The J gene is TRBJ1-2, the V gene TRBV6-6, with D unresolved. The CDR3 is 14 residues long. CDR1 is MNHNY and CDR2 is SVGAGI in the germline V gene (reference sequence). V lost 2 bases to trimming and J lost 4 bases, with 11 bases between them. The CDR3 region has the DNA TGTGCCAGCAGTTACACAGACCTGCCCTATGGCTACACCTTC. Residues: CASSYTDLPYGYTF.

This clone showed up just a few times. This specimen includes other DNA sequences encoding the same CDR3. Written as DNA, the CDR3 is TGTGCCAGCAGTTCTCCGGGAGTAGGCTATGGCTACACCTTC. Its protein is CASSSPGVGYGYTF. The V and J genes are TRBV6-5 and TRBJ1-2, with D unresolved. The germline V gene has CDR1 MNHEY and CDR2 SVGAGI. The CDR3 spans 14 residues. Trimming shortened V by 4 bases and J by 4 bases, and 13 bases separated the two germline ends.

The chain couples TRBV7-9 to TRBJ1-2; perhaps TRBD1 as D (5 bases). The CDR3 is made up of 15 amino acids. Trimming took 4 bases from V and 8 from J, leaving 20 bases between them. Germline V CDR1 and CDR2: SEHNR, FQNEAQ (reference sequence). The CDR3 coding sequence is TGTGCCAGCAGCTCCACGTTGCCTCAGGGTGGCGGCTACACCTTC. Encoded protein: CASSSTLPQGGGYTF.

The genes are TRBV6-6 and TRBJ1-5, with D maybe TRBD1 (6 bases). Germline V gene data show CDR1 as MNHNY and CDR2 as SVGAGI (reference sequence). This CDR3 is 14 amino acids long. V was clipped by 5 bases and J by 2 bases, with 10 bases between them. CDR3: CASSPTGRNQPQHF. For the CDR3, the DNA is TGTGCCAGCAGTCCCACAGGGCGCAATCAGCCCCAGCATTTT.

The chain carries TRBV5-1 and TRBJ2-4; 8 bases agree with TRBD1. J lost 1 base, V lost 0 bases, and 3 bases had no gene match. Germline V gene data show CDR1 as SGHRS and CDR2 as YFSETQ. This CDR3 is built from 16 residues. CDR3 residues: CASSLATGVAKNIQYF. In DNA form, the CDR3 reads TGCGCCAGCAGCTTGGCGACAGGGGTGGCCAAAAACATTCAGTACTTC.

The chain uses TRBV13 and TRBJ1-4; 9 nucleotides agree with TRBD1. The CDR3 is 14 residues long. The trim removed 5 bases at V and 8 bases at J, leaving 6 bases unmatched. The germline CDR1 and CDR2 sequences are PRHDT and FYEKMQ (reference sequence). The CDR3 bases are TGTGCCAGCAGCCCTGGACAGGGGTACGAAAAACTGTTTTTT. The encoded protein is CASSPGQGYEKLFF.

The gene calls are TRBV19 and TRBJ2-1; TRBD2 is a possible D gene (5 bases). The germline V gene has CDR1 LNHDA and CDR2 SQIVND (reference sequence). V lost 5 bases and J 7 bases, leaving 9 bases between the germline ends. CDR3 length: 12 residues. The CDR3 is CASSPRTNEQFF. CDR3 nucleotides: TGTGCCAGTAGTCCTCGGACTAATGAGCAGTTCTTC.

The gene calls are TRBV5-4 and TRBJ2-3; TRBD1 is a possible D gene (6 bases). The ends were cut back, 4 bases at V and 5 bases at J, with 11 bases in the middle. The CDR3 is 13 amino acids. CDR1 is SGHNT, CDR2 YYREEE, per germline (reference sequence). The CDR3 DNA reads as TGTGCCAGCAGCATACAGGGTCTAGATACGCAGTATTTT. Translating it yields CASSIQGLDTQYF. Based on the CDR3 plus reference TRBV5-4 and TRBJ2-3, the full variable domain is ETGVTQSPTHLIKTRGQQVTLRCSSQSGHNTVSWYQQALGQGPQFIFQYYREEENGRGNFPPRFSGLQFPNYSSELNVNALELDDSALYLCASSIQGLDTQYFGPGTRLTVL.

The V call is TRBV4-2, the J call TRBJ2-1; 8 bases align to TRBD2. This CDR3 is built from 17 residues. Germline CDR1 reads LGHNA; CDR2 reads YNFKEQ. J was trimmed by 3 bases and V by 0 bases; bases with no gene match: 7. The CDR3 loop reads CASSQDLAGRVYNEQFF. The CDR3 coding sequence is TGTGCCAGCAGCCAAGATTTGGCCGGGAGGGTCTACAATGAGCAGTTCTTC.

A few counts support this clone. The chain uses TRBV30 and TRBJ2-1; D possibly corresponds to TRBD2 (5 bases). V lost 4 bases to trimming and J lost 4 bases, with 5 bases between them. This CDR3 is built from 11 residues. The germline gives CDR1 GTSNPN, CDR2 SVGIG (reference sequence). DNA of the CDR3: TGTGCCTGGAAGCGGTACAATGAGCAGTTCTTC. Protein sequence: CAWKRYNEQFF.

The gene calls are TRBV5-1 and TRBJ2-2; D is possibly TRBD2 (5 bases). From germline, CDR1 is SGHRS and CDR2 YFSETQ. CDR3 length equals 14 residues. Deletions cut 4 bases from V and 7 bases from J, with 14 bases between. The CDR3 spells CASSRERRVGELFF. The CDR3 DNA reads TGCGCCAGCAGCCGCGAGCGGCGCGTCGGGGAGCTGTTTTTT.

The sample holds a few counts of this clone. The V and J genes are TRBV30 and TRBJ1-6; D is ambiguous. CDR3 length: 12 amino acids. CDR1 is GTSNPN and CDR2 is SVGIG in the germline V gene (reference sequence). V lost 1 base, J lost 6 bases, and 4 bases lay in between. The CDR3: CAWSDSNSPLHF. The CDR3 bases are TGTGCCTGGAGTGACAGTAATTCACCCCTCCACTTT.

The CDR3 nucleotides are TGCGCCAGCAGCCAAAAGGCGGCGGGGGTGACTAGCGGGGGAGAGACCCAGTACTTC. It codes for CASSQKAAGVTSGGETQYF. V is TRBV4-1 and J is TRBJ2-5; 12 nucleotides align to TRBD2. V lost 2 bases, J lost 4 bases, and 14 bases stayed unmatched. The germline gives CDR1 MGHRA, CDR2 YSYEKL. The CDR3 sequence is 19 residues long.

About this clone itself: The same CDR3 is also encoded by other DNA sequences in this sample. The chain employs TRBV29-1 and TRBJ1-1, with D perhaps TRBD1 (5 bases). Germline CDR1 is SQVTM and CDR2 is ANQGSEA. V dropped 7 bases and J dropped 1 base, with 10 bases sitting between them. The CDR3 is 12 residues long. The CDR3 region has the DNA TGCAGCGGGGGTGGGGCGAACACTGAAGCTTTCTTT. It translates to CSGGGANTEAFF. Looking up the rest from reference TRBV29-1 and TRBJ1-1 gives the full variable domain: SAVISQKPSRDICQRGTSLTIQCQVDSQVTMMFWYRQQPGQSLTLIATANQGSEATYESGFVIDKFPISRPNLTFSTLTVSNMSPEDSSIYLCSGGGANTEAFFGQGTRLTVV.

This sequence joins TRBV19 and TRBJ2-6; 8 bases are shared with TRBD1. Germline-derived CDR1 and CDR2 are LNHDA and SQIVND (reference sequence). The CDR3 spans 16 residues. J lost 2 bases, V lost 5 bases, and 5 bases had no gene match. The CDR3 bases are TGTGCCAGTAGTCCAGGGGGCGCCCCTGGGGCCAACGTCCTGACTTTC. It codes for CASSPGGAPGANVLTF.

The rearrangement joins TRBV7-2 to TRBJ1-1; 7 nucleotides match TRBD1. CDR3 size: 14 residues. V shed 5 bases, J shed 0 bases, and the junction held 3 bases outside the gene matches. Per the germline V gene, CDR1 is SGHTA and CDR2 is FQGNSA. The CDR3 here is CASSPGQVNTEAFF. Here the CDR3 DNA reads TGTGCCAGCAGCCCAGGACAGGTGAACACTGAAGCTTTCTTT.

The chain employs TRBV14 and TRBJ2-2; TRBD1 matches 7 bases. Germline CDR1 reads SGHDN; CDR2 reads FVKESK. V dropped 0 bases and J dropped 8; count of bases not matched to a gene: 9. The CDR3 has 16 residues. The CDR3 sequence: CASSQDRGFRTGELFF. CDR3 DNA: TGTGCCAGCAGCCAAGACAGGGGGTTTCGGACGGGGGAGCTGTTTTTT.

J is TRBJ2-1 and V is TRBV11-2, with a possible D match to TRBD2 (7 bases). Deletions cut 0 bases from V and 4 bases from J, with 25 bases between. Germline CDR1 and CDR2: SGHAT and FQNNGV. The CDR3 is 20 amino acids. CDR3 region: CASSLDSTGSARTRYNEQFF. CDR3 sequence (DNA): TGTGCCAGCAGCTTAGATAGCACAGGGAGTGCCCGGACTAGGTACAATGAGCAGTTCTTC.

This chain connects TRBV5-1 to TRBJ2-7; 8 positions agree with TRBD2. Germline-derived CDR1 and CDR2 are SGHRS and YFSETQ. With 0 bases clipped from V and 7 bases from J, the junction kept 12 bases outside the gene matches. The CDR3 is 16 amino acids. DNA of the CDR3: TGCGCCAGCAGCTTGGTCGGAGCGGGAGAATTGTGGGAGCAGTACTTC. Protein sequence: CASSLVGAGELWEQYF.